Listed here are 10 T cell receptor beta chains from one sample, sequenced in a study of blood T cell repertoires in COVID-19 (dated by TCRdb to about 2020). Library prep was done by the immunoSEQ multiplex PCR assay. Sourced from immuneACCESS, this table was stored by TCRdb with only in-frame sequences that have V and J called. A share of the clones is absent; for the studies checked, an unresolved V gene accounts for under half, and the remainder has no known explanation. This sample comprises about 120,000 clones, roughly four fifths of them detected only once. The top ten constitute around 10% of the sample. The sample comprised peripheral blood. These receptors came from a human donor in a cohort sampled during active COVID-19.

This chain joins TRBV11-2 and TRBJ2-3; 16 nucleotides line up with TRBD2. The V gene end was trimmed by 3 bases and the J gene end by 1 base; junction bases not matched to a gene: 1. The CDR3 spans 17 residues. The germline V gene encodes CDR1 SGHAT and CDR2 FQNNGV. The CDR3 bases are TGTGCCAGCAGCTTGGGACTAGCGGGGGGGGGCACAGATACGCAGTATTTT. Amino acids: CASSLGLAGGGTDTQYF.

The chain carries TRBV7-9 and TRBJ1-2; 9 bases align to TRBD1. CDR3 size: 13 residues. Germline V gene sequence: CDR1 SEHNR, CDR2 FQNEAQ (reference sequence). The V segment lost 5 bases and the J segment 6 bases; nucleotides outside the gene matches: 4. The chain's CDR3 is CASSPGTGHGYTF. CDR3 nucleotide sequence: TGTGCCAGCAGCCCGGGGACAGGGCATGGCTACACCTTC.

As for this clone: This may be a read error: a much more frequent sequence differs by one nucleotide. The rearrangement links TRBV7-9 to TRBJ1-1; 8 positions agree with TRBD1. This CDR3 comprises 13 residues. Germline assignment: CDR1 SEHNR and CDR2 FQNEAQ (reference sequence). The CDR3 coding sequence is TGTGCCAACAGCTTAGCAGGGGGCCCTGAAGCTTTCTTT. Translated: CANSLAGGPEAFF.

The DNA of the CDR3 is TGCGCCAGCAGCCAAGATGCGTGGGCAGCACAGTTCTTC. The encoded protein is CASSQDAWAAQFF. This chain links TRBV4-1 with TRBJ2-1; D is unresolved. Germline CDR1 MGHRA, CDR2 YSYEKL. There are 13 residues in the CDR3. The ends were cut back, 0 bases at V and 13 bases at J, with 13 bases in the middle.

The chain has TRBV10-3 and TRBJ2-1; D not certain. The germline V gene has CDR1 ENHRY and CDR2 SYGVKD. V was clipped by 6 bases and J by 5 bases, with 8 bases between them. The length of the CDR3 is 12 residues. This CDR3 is CAISKPNNEQFF. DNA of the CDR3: TGTGCCATCAGCAAACCTAACAATGAGCAGTTCTTC.

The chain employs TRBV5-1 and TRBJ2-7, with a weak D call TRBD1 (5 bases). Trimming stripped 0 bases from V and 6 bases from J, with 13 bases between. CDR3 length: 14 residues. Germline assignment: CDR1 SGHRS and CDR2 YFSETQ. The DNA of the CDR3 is TGCGCCAGCAGCTTGGGGGGCGGATCGGGCGAGCAGTACTTC. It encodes CASSLGGGSGEQYF.

CDR3 region: CASSQAYDRVADTQYF. The CDR3 DNA reads TGCGCCAGCAGCCAAGCGTACGACAGGGTGGCAGATACGCAGTATTTT. The chain has TRBV4-3 and TRBJ2-3, with 7 nucleotides matching TRBD1. Trimming took 1 base from V and 4 from J; bases not matched to a gene: 8. Germline V gene lookup returns CDR1 LGHNA and CDR2 YSLEER. This CDR3 has 16 amino acids.

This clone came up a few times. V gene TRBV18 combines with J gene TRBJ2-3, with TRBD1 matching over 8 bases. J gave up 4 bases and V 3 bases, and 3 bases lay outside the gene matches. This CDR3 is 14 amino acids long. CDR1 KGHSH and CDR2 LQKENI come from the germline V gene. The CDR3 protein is CASSPPGGSDTQYF. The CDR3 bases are TGTGCCAGCTCACCTCCAGGGGGCTCAGATACGCAGTATTTT.

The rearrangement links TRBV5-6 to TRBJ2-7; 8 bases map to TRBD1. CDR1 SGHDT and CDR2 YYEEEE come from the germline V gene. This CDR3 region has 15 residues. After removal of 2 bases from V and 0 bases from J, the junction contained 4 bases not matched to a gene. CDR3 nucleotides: TGTGCCAGCAGCTTCGCAGGGGGCCTCTCCTACGAGCAGTACTTC. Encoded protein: CASSFAGGLSYEQYF.

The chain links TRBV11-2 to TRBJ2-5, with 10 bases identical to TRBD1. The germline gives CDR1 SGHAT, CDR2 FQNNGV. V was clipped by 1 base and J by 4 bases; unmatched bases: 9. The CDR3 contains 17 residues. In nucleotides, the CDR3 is TGTGCCAGCAGCTTAGGGGGGCGGACAGGGGGGGCAGAGACCCAGTACTTC. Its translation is CASSLGGRTGGAETQYF. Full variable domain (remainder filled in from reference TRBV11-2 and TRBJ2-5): EAGVAQSPRYKIIEKRQSVAFWCNPISGHATLYWYQQILGQGPKLLIQFQNNGVVDDSQLPKDRFSAERLKGVDSTLKIQPAKLEDSAVYLCASSLGGRTGGAETQYFGPGTRLLVL.